A single sample gave rise to the 7 T cell receptor beta chains below, sequenced in a study of shared clonotypes between healthy human individuals. CD8 cells classed as naive were CD45RO-negative and positively selected for CCR7, excluding terminally differentiated effector memory CD45RA+ cells. Sequencing was performed with immunoSEQ multiplex PCR; in TCRdb, only in-frame clones are kept and a portion is missing. The sample yields 2 million to 2.5 million clones, roughly 95% seen once. The sequencing sample was made of naive CD8+ T cells sorted from blood. The receptors shown here come from a man aged 18-30 years in good health.

The CDR3 loop is CASRPLGGGNQPQHF. The CDR3 nucleotides read TGTGCCAGCAGACCTTTGGGGGGGGGCAATCAGCCCCAGCATTTT. The chain links TRBV6-5 to TRBJ1-5, with D perhaps TRBD1 (5 bases). The germline V gene has CDR1 MNHEY and CDR2 SVGAGI. This CDR3 is built from 15 residues. V was pared by 6 bases and J by 2 bases, with 14 bases between.

This chain connects TRBV5-1 to TRBJ2-3; D is undetermined. Germline values: CDR1 SGHRS, CDR2 YFSETQ. There are 15 residues in the CDR3. Deletions cut 4 bases from V and 2 bases from J, with 14 bases between. The CDR3, as DNA: TGCGCCAGCAGCCCGGGTGACGTGTCCACAGATACGCAGTATTTT. Its translation is CASSPGDVSTDTQYF.

The V gene is TRBV5-4, the J gene TRBJ2-7; 8 bases match TRBD1. Germline V lookup: CDR1 SGHNT, CDR2 YYREEE (reference sequence). This CDR3 has 14 amino acids. The V segment lost 2 bases and the J segment 5 bases; nucleotides outside the gene matches: 6. CDR3 loop: CASSFLGQGNEQYF. CDR3 sequence (DNA): TGTGCCAGCAGCTTTCTAGGACAGGGTAACGAGCAGTACTTC.

DNA for the CDR3: TGTGCCAGCAGTGAACAACCTAGCGGGGCTAGCACAGATACGCAGTATTTT. It codes for CASSEQPSGASTDTQYF. The V gene is TRBV6-1, the J gene TRBJ2-3; 9 nucleotides match TRBD2. The CDR3 is made up of 17 amino acids. The V and J ends lost 2 bases and 0 bases, in that order; junction bases with no gene match: 6. CDR1 and CDR2 from the germline V gene are MNHNS and SASEGT.

This clone was counted once. The V call is TRBV9, the J call TRBJ2-3; 7 bases fit TRBD1. Germline-derived CDR1 and CDR2 are SGDLS and YYNGEE. This CDR3 region has 16 residues. V trimming: 0 bases; J trimming: 2 bases; junction bases outside the gene matches: 6. The CDR3 DNA sequence: TGTGCCAGCAGCGTAGCTACAGGGGCCTACACAGATACGCAGTATTTT. Translated: CASSVATGAYTDTQYF.

Comments on this clone: Other DNA sequences of this sample code for an identical CDR3. The genes are TRBV6-5 and TRBJ1-1; 10 bases are a match to TRBD1. Per germline, CDR1 MNHEY and CDR2 SVGAGI. The CDR3 runs to 14 residues. Trimming took 5 bases from V and 4 from J; bases not matched to a gene: 4. The CDR3 region is CASSDRGPGTEAFF. The CDR3 DNA sequence: TGTGCCAGCAGTGACAGGGGGCCGGGCACTGAAGCTTTCTTT.

The chain has TRBV5-1 and TRBJ1-1, with 8 bases lining up with TRBD1. The CDR3 loop spans 14 amino acids. Germline CDR1 reads SGHRS; CDR2 reads YFSETQ. V shed 5 bases, J shed 1 base, and the junction held 4 bases outside the gene matches. CDR3 coding DNA: TGCGCCAGCAGGGCAGGGGGCCCGAACACTGAAGCTTTCTTT. Residues: CASRAGGPNTEAFF.